The present TCR beta chain was sequenced within a study of OX40 agonist ivuxolimab in advanced cancers. The protocol was immunoSEQ multiplex PCR, while the TCRdb copy is restricted to in-frame clones and leaves out a portion. The table lists over 55,000 clones, around 90% of them singletons, with 1% to 1.2% in the top ten. The germline V gene has CDR1 LNHNV and CDR2 YYDKDF (reference sequence). The trim removed 0 bases at V and 5 bases at J, leaving 7 bases unmatched. The CDR3 runs to 16 residues. This clone was counted once. V and J are TRBV15 and TRBJ2-5; 9 bases match TRBD1. The origin of this receptor is an adult with an advanced solid tumor such as melanoma, head and neck, liver or kidney cancer. The sample was CD4+ or CD8+ T cells sorted from blood, taken in a trial of the OX40 agonist ivuxolimab. The chain's CDR3 is CATSRDRGQGRETQYF. The DNA of the CDR3 is TGTGCCACCAGCAGAGATCGGGGACAGGGCCGTGAGACCCAGTACTTC.